This is a list of T cell receptor beta chains from one sample in a study of OX40 agonist ivuxolimab in advanced cancers. Sequenced by immunoSEQ multiplex PCR; TCRdb stores in-frame clones only, minus some. The data show about 110,000 clones, 85% to 95% seen once. The sequencing here drew on CD4+ or CD8+ T cells sorted from blood, taken in a trial of the OX40 agonist ivuxolimab. The receptors originated from an adult with an advanced solid tumor such as melanoma, head and neck, liver or kidney cancer. Each CDR3 is given with its conserved first and last residue. D genes are given only for firm matches. The size of a clone is reported for some rows only, either as once, few or many, or as a class for expanded clones.

>TRBV19|-|TRBJ1-5|few
CASTGGGQPQHF
TGTGCCAGTACTGGGGGTGGTCAGCCCCAGCATTTT
>TRBV12-5|-|TRBJ2-7|once
CASDKPRDGPYEQYF
TGTGCTAGTGACAAACCTCGGGACGGCCCCTACGAGCAGTACTTC
>TRBV10-3|-|TRBJ2-4|once
CAVGGQNKNIQYF
TGTGCCGTCGGAGGACAGAACAAAAACATTCAGTACTTC
>TRBV7-2|-|TRBJ1-3|-
CASSLSAGRGTGNTIYF
TGTGCCAGCAGCTTATCTGCAGGCCGCGGTACTGGAAACACCATATATTTT
>TRBV2|-|TRBJ2-7|-
CASSASNYEQYF
TGTGCCAGCAGCGCTAGCAACTACGAGCAGTACTTC
>TRBV11-3|-|TRBJ2-2|-
CATGGQGATGELFF
TGTGCCACCGGGGGGCAGGGGGCGACCGGGGAGCTGTTTTTT
>TRBV19|-|TRBJ2-5|-
CASSTTDQETQYF
TGTGCCAGTAGCACGACAGACCAAGAGACCCAGTACTTC
>TRBV10-2|-|TRBJ2-5|-
CASSVGVETQYF
TGCGCCAGCAGTGTAGGAGTGGAGACCCAGTACTTC
>TRBV11-2|TRBD2|TRBJ2-1|-
CASSPGGGSSYNEQFF
TGTGCCAGCAGCCCGGGGGGGGGCAGCTCCTACAATGAGCAGTTCTTC
>TRBV4-1|TRBD1|TRBJ2-6|once
CASSPTGTGNSGANVLTF
TGCGCCAGCAGCCCTACCGGGACAGGGAACTCTGGGGCCAACGTCCTGACTTTC
>TRBV2|-|TRBJ1-4|-
CASNRKRTNEKLFF
TGTGCCAGTAACAGGAAGCGGACTAATGAAAAACTGTTTTTT
>TRBV7-6|-|TRBJ1-1|-
CASSLVGFGTEAFF
TGTGCCAGCAGCTTAGTTGGATTTGGCACTGAAGCTTTCTTT
>TRBV5-1|-|TRBJ1-1|once
CASSLQGGTEAFF
TGCGCCAGCAGCTTGCAGGGTGGTACTGAAGCTTTCTTT
>TRBV5-1|-|TRBJ2-2|-
CASRTGSTTGELFF
TGCGCCAGCAGGACCGGGTCGACTACCGGGGAGCTGTTTTTT
>TRBV28|TRBD1|TRBJ1-1|-
CASNYGQGRNTEAFF
TGTGCCAGCAACTATGGACAGGGGCGGAACACTGAAGCTTTCTTT
>TRBV6-5|TRBD1|TRBJ1-6|-
CASSLDRGSPLHF
TGTGCCAGCAGTCTGGACAGGGGGTCACCCCTCCACTTT
>TRBV5-5|TRBD2|TRBJ2-7|-
CASSLGTSDSYEQYF
TGTGCCAGCAGCTTGGGGACTAGCGACTCCTACGAGCAGTACTTC
>TRBV6-6|TRBD2|TRBJ2-7|-
CASSSPSGSTDEQYF
TGTGCCAGCAGTTCGCCGAGCGGGAGTACGGACGAGCAGTACTTC
>TRBV11-3|-|TRBJ1-1|-
CASSFGGWNTEAFF
TGTGCCAGCAGCTTCGGGGGATGGAACACTGAAGCTTTCTTT
>TRBV10-3|-|TRBJ1-3|-
CAIGTASGNTIYF
TGTGCCATCGGCACAGCCTCTGGAAACACCATATATTTT
>TRBV18|-|TRBJ1-5|-
CASSTRDVSNQPQHF
TGTGCCAGCTCAACAAGAGACGTTAGCAATCAGCCCCAGCATTTT
>TRBV7-9|-|TRBJ1-4|-
CASSLGGVGATNEKLFF
TGTGCCAGCAGCTTGGGCGGGGTCGGGGCAACTAATGAAAAACTGTTTTTT
>TRBV27|-|TRBJ2-3|few
CASSFYPPNRESDTQYF
TGTGCCAGCAGTTTCTATCCGCCAAACAGGGAGTCAGATACGCAGTATTTT
>TRBV7-2|-|TRBJ2-3|-
CASSLGYTDTQYF
TGTGCCAGCAGTCTTGGTTACACAGATACGCAGTATTTT
>TRBV5-1|TRBD2|TRBJ2-3|-
CASSPSGGAGDTQYF
TGCGCCAGCAGCCCTAGCGGGGGGGCAGGAGATACGCAGTATTTT
>TRBV9|-|TRBJ1-5|few
CASSVEDRINQPQHF
TGTGCCAGCAGCGTCGAAGACCGGATCAATCAGCCCCAGCATTTT
>TRBV6-5|TRBD2|TRBJ2-1|once
CASSYGTSGGGEQFF
TGTGCCAGCAGTTACGGGACTAGCGGGGGCGGTGAGCAGTTCTTC
>TRBV14|-|TRBJ1-1|-
CASSQDWKTGEAFF
TGTGCCAGCAGCCAAGATTGGAAAACAGGGGAAGCTTTCTTT